This is a list of T cell receptor beta chains from one sample in a study of blood T cell repertoires in COVID-19. Produced via immunoSEQ multiplex PCR; TCRdb's table is partial and in-frame only. The sample includes roughly 400,000 clones, about nine tenths of them seen just once. Sequencing used PBMCs or T cells enriched from blood (not recorded which). The receptors shown here come from a woman between 40 and 55 years old who had been exposed to COVID-19. Both conserved end residues are part of each CDR3. The D gene is left open where the match is weak. Some rows have no size entry. The others give once, few or many, or a class for an expanded clone.

V: TRBV29-1; J: TRBJ1-2; size: .; D: TRBD1; DNA: TGCAGCGTCGGGACAGGGTACGGCTACACCTTC; CDR3: CSVGTGYGYTF
V: TRBV9; J: TRBJ2-3; size: .; D: .; DNA: TGTGCCAGCAGCGTCTGGGGGGGCGGTACGCAGTATTTT; CDR3: CASSVWGGGTQYF
V: TRBV5-5; J: TRBJ2-5; size: once; D: .; DNA: TGTGCCAGCAGCTTGTTTCAGGGATCGGAAGAGACCCAGTACTTC; CDR3: CASSLFQGSEETQYF
V: TRBV4-3; J: TRBJ1-1; size: .; D: .; DNA: TGCGCCAGCAGCCAGGTAGGACAGAACACTGAAGCTTTCTTT; CDR3: CASSQVGQNTEAFF
V: TRBV24-1; J: TRBJ1-2; size: once; D: TRBD1; DNA: TGTGCCACCAGTGATTGGACAGGGGTGGTGGGCTACACCTTC; CDR3: CATSDWTGVVGYTF
V: TRBV5-1; J: TRBJ2-1; size: .; D: .; DNA: TGCGCCAGCAGCTCTAAGAAGAACTCCTACAATGAGCAGTTCTTC; CDR3: CASSSKKNSYNEQFF
V: TRBV18; J: TRBJ2-3; size: .; D: TRBD2; DNA: TGTGCCAGCTCACCGGGCGGGGGGATCACAGATACGCAGTATTTT; CDR3: CASSPGGGITDTQYF
V: TRBV7-3; J: TRBJ1-1; size: once; D: .; DNA: TGTGCCAGCAGCGTGGGCCGAGACACTGAAGCTTTCTTT; CDR3: CASSVGRDTEAFF
V: TRBV11-3; J: TRBJ2-5; size: .; D: .; DNA: TGTGCCAGCAGCCACCGGGGAGGCGGGGGCTGGACCCAGTACTTC; CDR3: CASSHRGGGGWTQYF
V: TRBV19; J: TRBJ1-2; size: .; D: TRBD1; DNA: TGTGCCAGTAGAACGACAGGGAAGGGGCCGGGCGACTATGGCTACACCTTC; CDR3: CASRTTGKGPGDYGYTF
V: TRBV25-1; J: TRBJ2-3; size: .; D: .; DNA: TGTGCCAGCAGTGCACAGGGTCTGGGCACAGATACGCAGTATTTT; CDR3: CASSAQGLGTDTQYF
V: TRBV7-2; J: TRBJ1-1; size: .; D: .; DNA: TGTGCCAGCAGCTTATCCGGCAGGGGCCTTAACACTGAAGCTTTCTTT; CDR3: CASSLSGRGLNTEAFF
V: TRBV5-4; J: TRBJ2-1; size: .; D: TRBD2; DNA: TGTGCCAGCAGCTCGAGGGGCCGCGATAGAGTGCTAGCGGGGGATAATGAGCAGTTCTTC; CDR3: CASSSRGRDRVLAGDNEQFF
V: TRBV7-2; J: TRBJ1-3; size: .; D: TRBD1; DNA: TGTGCCAGCAGCTTTGCCGGGACAGGGGCCGGAAACACCATATATTTT; CDR3: CASSFAGTGAGNTIYF
V: TRBV6-1; J: TRBJ1-1; size: .; D: .; DNA: TGTGCCAGCAGTGAATATACGTCTAGGGGCACTGAAGCTTTCTTT; CDR3: CASSEYTSRGTEAFF
V: TRBV28; J: TRBJ2-7; size: .; D: TRBD1; DNA: TGTGCCAGCAGTCACCAGGGGGCACTAAACTTC; CDR3: CASSHQGALNF
V: TRBV18; J: TRBJ2-7; size: .; D: TRBD2; DNA: TGTGCCAGCTCGCGTGCCGGGACTAGCGGGAATAGTAAGCAGTACTTC; CDR3: CASSRAGTSGNSKQYF
V: TRBV9; J: TRBJ1-1; size: .; D: .; DNA: TGTGCCAGCAGCGTAGTGGCAGGGGTTGGTGAAGCTTTCTTT; CDR3: CASSVVAGVGEAFF
V: TRBV18; J: TRBJ1-2; size: .; D: .; DNA: TGTGCCAGCTCCCCCCCCGGAGACTATGGCTACACCTTC; CDR3: CASSPPGDYGYTF
V: TRBV5-1; J: TRBJ1-1; size: .; D: TRBD1; DNA: TGCGCCAGCAGCTCACACAGGGGGCAGACTGAAGCTTTCTTT; CDR3: CASSSHRGQTEAFF
V: TRBV21-1; J: TRBJ1-2; size: .; D: .; DNA: TGTGCCAGCAGCAAACGCTGGACAGGGGGAGGGAATCGCTATGGCTACACCTTC; CDR3: CASSKRWTGGGNRYGYTF
V: TRBV29-1; J: TRBJ1-5; size: .; D: .; DNA: TGCAGCGTTGCCTGGAGCACGGGGCCCCAGCATTTT; CDR3: CSVAWSTGPQHF
V: TRBV29-1; J: TRBJ2-7; size: .; D: TRBD1; DNA: TGCAGCCCAATCAGCACGGGACAGAGCTACGAGCAGTACTTC; CDR3: CSPISTGQSYEQYF
V: TRBV6-5; J: TRBJ2-7; size: .; D: .; DNA: TGTGCCAGCCGATTTAGGGGGGGCTACGAGCAGTACTTC; CDR3: CASRFRGGYEQYF
V: TRBV27; J: TRBJ2-2; size: .; D: .; DNA: TGTGCCAGCAGTTTATTTCCCTCCAGGCAGGGCCCCACCGGGGAGCTGTTTTTT; CDR3: CASSLFPSRQGPTGELFF
V: TRBV24-1; J: TRBJ1-2; size: .; D: TRBD1; DNA: TGTTTCCAGACGACAGGGTCCGACTCTTATGGCTACACCTTC; CDR3: CFQTTGSDSYGYTF
V: TRBV7-8; J: TRBJ2-7; size: .; D: TRBD1; DNA: TGTGCCAGCAGCTTCCGGAGACAGGGATCTACCGTCTCCTACGAGCAGTACTTC; CDR3: CASSFRRQGSTVSYEQYF
V: TRBV5-5; J: TRBJ1-1; size: .; D: TRBD1; DNA: TGTGCCAGCAGCTTAGGACAGGGGGCTTCATTGACCACTGAAGCTTTCTTT; CDR3: CASSLGQGASLTTEAFF
V: TRBV30; J: TRBJ1-6; size: .; D: TRBD1; DNA: TGTGCCTGGAGTGTAGCAGGGGGCGGTCGGTCACCCCTCCACTTT; CDR3: CAWSVAGGGRSPLHF
V: TRBV6-2/TRBV6-3; J: TRBJ1-2; size: once; D: .; DNA: TGTGCCAGCAGCACAAACAGGGTTAACACCTTC; CDR3: CASSTNRVNTF
V: TRBV5-5; J: TRBJ2-3; size: .; D: .; DNA: TGTGCCAGCAGCTTTGAGCTAGCGATGGAAGATACGCAGTATTTT; CDR3: CASSFELAMEDTQYF
V: TRBV3-1/TRBV3-2; J: TRBJ2-2; size: .; D: .; DNA: TGTGCCAGCAGCCTTTGGGCCACCGGGGAGCTGTTTTTT; CDR3: CASSLWATGELFF
V: TRBV19; J: TRBJ1-5; size: .; D: TRBD1; DNA: TGTGCCAGTACTTCGACAGGGACATACAATCAGCCCCAGCATTTT; CDR3: CASTSTGTYNQPQHF
V: TRBV13; J: TRBJ2-7; size: once; D: .; DNA: TGTGCCAGCAGCTTAGGCCTGCAGGGTGCTCACGAGCAGTACTTC; CDR3: CASSLGLQGAHEQYF
V: TRBV2; J: TRBJ1-6; size: .; D: TRBD1; DNA: TGTGCCAGCAGCTGGGACAGGGGTAATTCACCCCTCCACTTT; CDR3: CASSWDRGNSPLHF
V: TRBV7-2; J: TRBJ2-3; size: .; D: TRBD2; DNA: TGTGCCAGCAGCTTAGAACTGGGACTAGCGGTAATCACAGATACGCAGTATTTT; CDR3: CASSLELGLAVITDTQYF
V: TRBV5-1; J: TRBJ2-7; size: .; D: .; DNA: TGCGCCAGCCCCCGGACAGTCTACGAGCAGTACTTC; CDR3: CASPRTVYEQYF
V: TRBV5-1; J: TRBJ1-2; size: .; D: TRBD1; DNA: TGCGCCAGCAGCTTGGGACAGGGACCTTATGGCTACACCTTC; CDR3: CASSLGQGPYGYTF
V: TRBV6-2/TRBV6-3; J: TRBJ1-1; size: .; D: .; DNA: TGTGCCAGCAGCGATAGGGCGAGGGCGATTTGGGAAGCTTTCTTT; CDR3: CASSDRARAIWEAFF
V: TRBV4-3; J: TRBJ2-3; size: .; D: TRBD1; DNA: TGCGCCAGCAGCCGAGGGACAGGGGGTGGCACAGATACGCAGTATTTT; CDR3: CASSRGTGGGTDTQYF